Presented here are 30 T cell receptor beta chains from one specimen sequenced in a study of control samples from healthy donors and cancer patients. The protocol was immunoSEQ multiplex PCR, while the TCRdb copy is restricted to in-frame clones and leaves out a portion. The sample has 85,000 to 100,000 clones, roughly 82% seen once. The sample comprised blood. These TCRs come from a man in his 60s in good health.

The genes are TRBV4-2 and TRBJ2-7, with D possibly TRBD1 on 5 matching bases. CDR1 LGHNA and CDR2 YNFKEQ come from the germline V gene. Trimming stripped 0 bases from V and 6 bases from J, with 12 bases between. The CDR3 sequence is 14 residues long. The CDR3 region has the DNA TGTGCCAGCAGCCAAGATACAGGCCCCAGCGAGCAGTACTTC. This translates into CASSQDTGPSEQYF.

This clone was observed a handful of times. The chain carries TRBV3-1 (or the pseudogene TRBV3-2) and TRBJ1-2; 7 bases are shared with TRBD1. Looked up from germline, CDR1 is LGHDT and CDR2 is YNNKEL (reference sequence). The CDR3 covers 16 residues. V was pared by 4 bases and J by 3 bases, with 11 bases of the junction left unmatched. The CDR3 loop reads CASSRRRTGQYYGYTF. In nucleotides, the CDR3 is TGTGCCAGCAGCCGCCGGCGAACGGGACAGTACTATGGCTACACCTTC.

J is TRBJ2-1 and V is TRBV5-1; the D call may be TRBD1 or TRBD2 (5 bases each). Germline V gives CDR1 SGHRS, CDR2 YFSETQ. V was cut by 0 bases and J by 4 bases, with 8 bases left in between. The CDR3 is 14 residues long. The CDR3 region is CASSLGDPYNEQFF. Written as DNA, the CDR3 is TGCGCCAGCAGCTTGGGGGACCCGTACAATGAGCAGTTCTTC. The full variable domain, in which reference TRBV5-1 and TRBJ2-1 provide the parts outside the CDR3, is KAGVTQTPRYLIKTRGQQVTLSCSPISGHRSVSWYQQTPGQGLQFLFEYFSETQRNKGNFPGRFSGRQFSNSRSEMNVSTLELGDSALYLCASSLGDPYNEQFFGPGTRLTVL.

The rearrangement links TRBV30 to TRBJ1-2; D unresolved. CDR1 is GTSNPN and CDR2 is SVGIG in the germline V gene (reference sequence). The CDR3 is 12 amino acids. The V gene lost 2 bases and the J gene lost 7 bases, with 11 bases spanning the gap. CDR3 sequence: CAWSRWEIGYTF. In DNA, the CDR3 is TGTGCCTGGAGTCGATGGGAAATTGGCTACACCTTC.

This clone turned up a few times. The chain recombines TRBV6-6 with TRBJ1-4; D remains unclear. CDR3 length: 17 residues. The V end was cut by 5 bases, the J end by 5 bases, with 21 bases between. Looked up from germline, CDR1 is MNHNY and CDR2 is SVGAGI (reference sequence). CDR3 DNA: TGTGCCAGCAGTCCCCGGGCCCAACCCAGTGTAAATGAAAAACTGTTTTTT. It translates to CASSPRAQPSVNEKLFF.

The J gene is TRBJ1-6, the V gene TRBV19; no definite D call. V was pared by 3 bases and J by 15 bases, with 21 bases between. The CDR3 is 15 residues long. From germline, CDR1 is LNHDA and CDR2 SQIVND (reference sequence). The CDR3 sequence: CASSIDSGSLGGLHF. In DNA, the CDR3 is TGTGCCAGTAGTATTGACTCGGGATCGTTGGGAGGCCTCCACTTT.

This clone has only a few counts. The chain has TRBV15 and TRBJ1-2; 8 nucleotides line up with TRBD1. The CDR3 runs to 16 residues. CDR1 LNHNV and CDR2 YYDKDF come from the germline V gene (reference sequence). Trimming took 6 bases from V and 2 from J; bases not matched to a gene: 11. The CDR3 loop reads CATSLSRGPRNYGYTF. In nucleotides, the CDR3 is TGTGCCACCAGTCTATCCAGGGGGCCGCGCAACTATGGCTACACCTTC.

V and J are TRBV28 and TRBJ1-1, with 8 bases fitting TRBD1. CDR3 length: 13 residues. V lost 7 bases to trimming and J lost 3 bases; unmatched junction nucleotides: 4. CDR1 MDHEN and CDR2 SYDVKM come from the germline V gene. CDR3 in DNA: TGTGCCAGCACCGGACAGGGATACACTGAAGCTTTCTTT. Its protein product is CASTGQGYTEAFF.

V is TRBV19 and J is TRBJ1-2; D gene uncertain. CDR1 is LNHDA, CDR2 SQIVND, per germline (reference sequence). The CDR3 loop spans 13 amino acids. Trimming took 1 base from V and 0 from J, leaving 3 bases between them. CDR3 sequence: CASSIGANYGYTF. CDR3 coding DNA: TGTGCCAGTAGTATAGGTGCTAACTATGGCTACACCTTC.

The CDR3 nucleotides are TGTGCCAGCAGCTTGTCCTCGGGGGGCGTTGTGGGCGATGAGCAGTTCTTC. Translating it yields CASSLSSGGVVGDEQFF. The chain uses TRBV5-6 and TRBJ2-1; D possibly corresponds to TRBD2 (7 bases). CDR1 and CDR2 from the germline V gene are SGHDT and YYEEEE. V was clipped by 1 base and J by 8 bases, with 22 bases between them. The CDR3 totals 17 residues. Drawing the rest from reference TRBV5-6 and TRBJ2-1, the complete variable domain is DAGVTQSPTHLIKTRGQQVTLRCSPKSGHDTVSWYQQALGQGPQFIFQYYEEEERQRGNFPDRFSGHQFPNYSSELNVNALLLGDSALYLCASSLSSGGVVGDEQFFGPGTRLTVL.

The chain recombines TRBV2 with TRBJ2-2; D may be TRBD1 (6 bases). CDR3 length: 14 amino acids. CDR1 is SNHLY, CDR2 FYNNEI, per germline. Trimming stripped 3 bases from V and 6 bases from J, with 11 bases between. The CDR3 sequence: CASSDDRIPGELFF. CDR3 DNA sequence: TGTGCCAGCAGTGATGACAGGATACCCGGGGAGCTGTTTTTT.

The chain is built from TRBV10-3 and TRBJ1-6; TRBD1 matches 7 bases. V lost 3 bases to trimming and J lost 7 bases; unmatched junction nucleotides: 9. Germline V lookup: CDR1 ENHRY, CDR2 SYGVKD. This CDR3 is 16 amino acids long. The CDR3 sequence: CAISEQNRGFNSPLHF. The CDR3 region has the DNA TGTGCCATCAGTGAACAGAACAGGGGTTTCAATTCACCCCTCCACTTT.

V gene TRBV10-1 combines with J gene TRBJ2-5; no firm D call. The CDR3 totals 13 residues. CDR1 is WNHNN, CDR2 SYGVQD, per germline (reference sequence). V was cut by 2 bases and J by 7 bases, with 11 bases left in between. In DNA form, the CDR3 reads TGCGCCAGCAGTGAGAATGGAGCGAGGACCCAGTACTTC. It translates to CASSENGARTQYF.

The CDR3 nucleotides read TGTGCCAGCAGTTCCTATAGCGGATATAGGGATGAGCAGTTCTTC. Amino acids: CASSSYSGYRDEQFF. The J gene is TRBJ2-1, the V gene TRBV27, with D possibly being TRBD2 (6 bases). Deletions cut 4 bases from V and 8 bases from J, with 18 bases between. This CDR3 has 15 amino acids. Germline V lookup: CDR1 MNHEY, CDR2 SMNVEV (reference sequence).

This chain links TRBV5-5 with TRBJ2-7; perhaps TRBD1 as D (6 bases). Germline lookup yields CDR1 SGHKS and CDR2 YYEKEE (reference sequence). The V and J ends lost 0 bases and 5 bases respectively, with 18 bases between them. This CDR3 is built from 16 residues. The CDR3 loop is CASSLAVGGWINEQYF. CDR3 DNA: TGTGCCAGCAGCTTGGCCGTAGGGGGATGGATAAACGAGCAGTACTTC.

V and J are TRBV4-1 and TRBJ1-1, with D unresolved. The V and J ends lost 3 bases and 5 bases respectively, with 13 bases between them. The CDR3 covers 14 residues. Germline V gene lookup returns CDR1 MGHRA and CDR2 YSYEKL. CDR3 protein: CASSHPTRETEAFF. The CDR3 coding sequence is TGCGCCAGCAGCCACCCGACACGAGAGACTGAAGCTTTCTTT.

The chain links TRBV9 to TRBJ1-3; D gene uncertain. CDR3 length equals 16 residues. Per germline, CDR1 SGDLS and CDR2 YYNGEE. Deletions cut 0 bases from V and 8 bases from J, with 18 bases between. CDR3 residues: CASSVAGSGHYDTIYF. The DNA of the CDR3 is TGTGCCAGCAGCGTAGCTGGATCGGGCCACTACGACACCATATATTTT. The full variable domain, its missing parts supplied by reference TRBV9 and TRBJ1-3, is DSGVTQTPKHLITATGQRVTLRCSPRSGDLSVYWYQQSLDQGLQFLIQYYNGEERAKGNILERFSAQQFPDLHSELNLSSLELGDSALYFCASSVAGSGHYDTIYFGEGSWLTVV.

The rearrangement uses TRBV5-1 and TRBJ1-1; D is perhaps TRBD1 (5 bases). Germline V gives CDR1 SGHRS, CDR2 YFSETQ. Trimming cost V 0 bases and J 3 bases, with 12 bases left between them. The CDR3 is 15 residues long. CDR3 DNA: TGCGCCAGCAGCTTGGGTCCAGGGCAGGACACTGAAGCTTTCTTT. It yields the protein CASSLGPGQDTEAFF.

This sequence joins TRBV11-2 and TRBJ2-7, with TRBD2 matching over 15 bases. V dropped 4 bases and J dropped 4; count of bases not matched to a gene: 2. Germline-derived CDR1 and CDR2 are SGHAT and FQNNGV. This CDR3 is built from 15 residues. The CDR3 protein is CASSYGLAGGYEQYF. DNA of the CDR3: TGTGCCAGCAGCTACGGACTAGCGGGAGGGTACGAGCAGTACTTC.

Details on this clone: Because it lacks the conserved phenylalanine or tryptophan at the end, this CDR3 is likely a read error. Because the CDR3's place on the DNA is in doubt, the DNA is left out and the CDR3 is given as listed by TCRdb. The chain joins TRBV21-1 to TRBJ1-1; the tabulated D call, TRBD1, remains unverified against the DNA. TRBV21-1 is given as a pseudogene. A total of 12 residues make up the CDR3, ends included. This CDR3 is CASSCKDGQGAS.

The J gene is TRBJ2-7, the V gene TRBV5-6; 7 bases match TRBD1. This CDR3 is built from 13 residues. The trim removed 3 bases at V and 2 bases at J, leaving 2 bases unmatched. The V gene's germline CDR1 is SGHDT and CDR2 YYEEEE. CDR3 in DNA: TGTGCCAGCAGCTACCAGGGGGCCTACGAGCAGTACTTC. Translated: CASSYQGAYEQYF. The full variable domain, its missing parts supplied by reference TRBV5-6 and TRBJ2-7, is DAGVTQSPTHLIKTRGQQVTLRCSPKSGHDTVSWYQQALGQGPQFIFQYYEEEERQRGNFPDRFSGHQFPNYSSELNVNALLLGDSALYLCASSYQGAYEQYFGPGTRLTVT.

V and J are TRBV12-3 or TRBV12-4 and TRBJ2-1; D gene uncertain. The V end lost 1 base, the J end lost 4 bases, and 5 bases lay between the germline ends. CDR3 length: 13 amino acids. The chain's CDR3 is CASSLVGYNEQFF. CDR3 nucleotides: TGTGCCAGCAGTTTAGTAGGTTACAATGAGCAGTTCTTC.

This chain links TRBV4-1 with TRBJ2-1; 11 bases fit TRBD2. J gave up 3 bases and V 3 bases, and 7 bases lay outside the gene matches. Germline values: CDR1 MGHRA, CDR2 YSYEKL. This CDR3 spans 17 amino acids. The chain's CDR3 is CASSHRRGTSGYNEQFF. DNA of the CDR3: TGCGCCAGCAGCCACCGACGCGGGACTAGCGGCTACAATGAGCAGTTCTTC.

The rearrangement links TRBV9 to TRBJ2-7; unclear D gene. Germline CDR1 is SGDLS and CDR2 is YYNGEE. This CDR3 contains 14 residues. The V end was cut by 0 bases, the J end by 2 bases, with 9 bases between. For the CDR3, the DNA is TGTGCCAGCAGCGTAGGGTATGGGACCTACGAGCAGTACTTC. This translates into CASSVGYGTYEQYF. Combining the CDR3 with reference TRBV9 and TRBJ2-7 gives the whole variable domain DSGVTQTPKHLITATGQRVTLRCSPRSGDLSVYWYQQSLDQGLQFLIQYYNGEERAKGNILERFSAQQFPDLHSELNLSSLELGDSALYFCASSVGYGTYEQYFGPGTRLTVT.

The table lists this clone with a few counts. The chain recombines TRBV19 with TRBJ1-1, with TRBD1 as a possible D gene (5 bases). The germline V gene has CDR1 LNHDA and CDR2 SQIVND (reference sequence). V lost 6 bases to trimming and J lost 0 bases, with 26 bases between them. The CDR3 runs to 19 residues. The CDR3 region is CASRTSGRGVFEMNTEAFF. Here the CDR3 DNA reads TGTGCCAGTAGAACCTCGGGACGGGGGGTTTTCGAAATGAACACTGAAGCTTTCTTT.

The chain joins TRBV19 to TRBJ1-1; D is perhaps TRBD1 (6 bases). The germline V gene has CDR1 LNHDA and CDR2 SQIVND (reference sequence). The CDR3 length is 17 residues. V was pared by 6 bases and J by 8 bases, with 28 bases between. The CDR3 spells CASSGGGRGQGEREAFF. The CDR3 DNA follows: TGTGCCAGTAGCGGGGGAGGCAGGGGCCAAGGGGAGAGGGAAGCTTTCTTT.

The chain couples TRBV6-5 to TRBJ2-4; D may be TRBD1 (6 bases). Trimming took 5 bases from V and 5 from J, leaving 10 bases between them. The CDR3 consists of 13 residues. Germline V gene lookup returns CDR1 MNHEY and CDR2 SVGAGI. CDR3: CASSKQGQNIQYF. DNA of the CDR3: TGTGCCAGCAGTAAACAGGGCCAAAACATTCAGTACTTC.

The chain's CDR3 is CASSEERGDEQFF. CDR3 nucleotide sequence: TGTGCCAGCAGTGAAGAAAGGGGTGATGAGCAGTTCTTC. V is TRBV6-4 and J is TRBJ2-1; a weak D match, TRBD1 (5 bases). Trimming took 3 bases from V and 8 from J, leaving 11 bases between them. Germline V gives CDR1 MRHNA, CDR2 SNTAGT. There are 13 residues in the CDR3.

The genes are TRBV7-9 and TRBJ2-1; no clear D gene. This CDR3 comprises 12 residues. Germline V lookup: CDR1 SEHNR, CDR2 FQNEAQ (reference sequence). V lost 1 base, J lost 4 bases, and 2 bases lay in between. The CDR3 spells CASSLGYNEQFF. CDR3 DNA: TGTGCCAGCAGCTTAGGTTACAATGAGCAGTTCTTC.

The chain combines TRBV19 with TRBJ1-6, with D uncertain. From germline, CDR1 is LNHDA and CDR2 SQIVND (reference sequence). There are 17 residues in the CDR3. Trimming took off 6 bases at V and 13 bases at J, with 28 bases between the two ends. CDR3 nucleotides: TGTGCCAGTAGAAAGAGTGCGGGTAGGGAAGTAAATGGCCCCCTCCACTTT. It is translated as CASRKSAGREVNGPLHF.